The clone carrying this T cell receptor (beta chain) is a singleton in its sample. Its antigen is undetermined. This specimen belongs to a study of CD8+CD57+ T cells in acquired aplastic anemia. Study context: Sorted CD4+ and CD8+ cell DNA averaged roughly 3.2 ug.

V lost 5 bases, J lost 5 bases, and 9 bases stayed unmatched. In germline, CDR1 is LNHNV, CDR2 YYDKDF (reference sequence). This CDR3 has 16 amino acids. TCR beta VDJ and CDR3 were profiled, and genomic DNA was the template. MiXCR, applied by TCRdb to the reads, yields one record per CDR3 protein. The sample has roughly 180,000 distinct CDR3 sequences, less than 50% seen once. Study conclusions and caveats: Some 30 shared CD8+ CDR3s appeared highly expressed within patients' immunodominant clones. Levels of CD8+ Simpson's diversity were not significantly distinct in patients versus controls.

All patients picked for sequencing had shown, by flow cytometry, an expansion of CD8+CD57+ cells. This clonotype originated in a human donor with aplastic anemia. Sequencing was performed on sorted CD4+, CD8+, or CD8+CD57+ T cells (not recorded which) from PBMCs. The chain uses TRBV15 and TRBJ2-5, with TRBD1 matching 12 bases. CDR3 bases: TGTGCCACCAGCGGCCCCGGGACAGGGGGCGTGGAGACCCAGTACTTC. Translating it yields CATSGPGTGGVETQYF.